The text below deals with one T cell receptor (beta chain). Its antigen specificity is not known. Per-base quality was not reported, and no clone a single base away is much larger than it. The sample is drawn from a study of T cells in Graves' hyperthyroidism and ophthalmopathy (dated by TCRdb to about 2019). The study in broad terms: Peripheral blood samples were taken at initial diagnosis, before any treatment was given. The 100 discovery patients were divided at random into training and test sets in a 7:3 ratio. The study also compared thyroid tissue and blood T-cell repertoires from 6 or 7 Graves' hyperthyroidism patients. The paper describes TCR Vbeta CDR3 sequencing of 140 or so peripheral blood samples, made up of 43 ophthalmopathy patients, roughly 80 hyperthyroidism patients and roughly 17 progressor patients. To identify distinguishing TCR V-J signatures, a discovery cohort of around 98 patients was used, comprising some 45 with Graves' ophthalmopathy and some 60 with stable Graves' hyperthyroidism. After blood sampling, hyperthyroidism patients were treated with methimazole at a starting dose of 30 mg daily, and ophthalmopathy patients were treated with high-dose intravenous methylprednisolone. Prospective prediction of ophthalmopathy was tested in an independent validation cohort consisting of about 20 hyperthyroidism patients and some 16 patients who later progressed to ophthalmopathy. The full study reports these points: During validation, the model predicted progression to ophthalmopathy a median of around 6 months ahead of onset, with more than 60% sensitivity and 72.22% specificity. Ophthalmopathy was separated from stable hyperthyroidism by a 13 V-J signature model, with roughly 88% sensitivity and about 84% specificity obtained in cross-validation and 80%/75% obtained in testing. Blood samples also contained most of the expanded thyroid clonotypes (frequency above 0.001), which suggests that blood repertoires may reflect thyroid immune responses. Sample size was not statistically predetermined, and blinding of investigators to group allocation was not performed.

CDR1 SGHKS and CDR2 YYEKEE were looked up in the germline V gene (reference sequence). V gives up 0 bases and J gives up 2 bases, and the segment between their germline ends measures 8 bases. The CDR3 runs 14 amino acids, cysteine and phenylalanine included. CDR3 DNA is the only sequence kept; it has 42 bases, read in frame from the first base. Stable Graves' hyperthyroidism was defined as no progression to ophthalmopathy during 18 months of follow-up. The hyperthyroidism patients were between 18 and 65 years old and newly diagnosed, with a disease duration of less than 2 months. Exclusion was applied to patients with uncontrolled infections, other autoimmune diseases, pregnancy or lactation. Diagnoses relied on clinical symptoms, serum thyroxine and TRAb, thyroid ultrasound and orbital computed tomography. PBMCs were isolated from 7.5 to 10 ml of fresh peripheral blood by Ficoll-Paque density gradient centrifugation. Total RNA was extracted with Trizol reagent, and quality was checked on an Agilent 2100 Bioanalyzer.

The TCR beta CDR3 regions were amplified from RNA transcripts. For the first round of RT-PCR on the TCR CDR3, the HTBI primer set was used together with the Qiagen OneStep RT-PCR kit. A second multiplex PCR round built the libraries, followed by size selection and purification. Libraries were sequenced paired-end with 100 bp reads on an Illumina HiSeq2000. From the authors' description of their analysis: SOAPnuke was used to process the raw data, with reads discarded if the reads contained adapters or uncalled bases, had a mean Phred below 15, or lacked an exact constant-primer or identifier match. COPE v1.2.5 was used to merge the high-quality paired reads, and each unique nucleotide sequence was defined as a clonotype. MiTCR v1.1 was used to align the clonotypes against IMGT TRBV, TRBD and TRBJ reference segments. Analysis was restricted to V-J combinations with a frequency above 0.0001, which covered roughly 99% of repertoires. A TCS score was defined as the ratio between F50 (clonal expansion) and ExV (chaos), using BLOSUM62-based TCRdist between CDR3 peptides within each V-J. Welch's t-statistics and random forest reduced roughly 540 V-J features to 13, which were used in a naive Bayes classifier (R e1071). The Morisita-Horn index was used to measure how similar the thyroid and blood repertoires were. The public sequencing data were trimmed at Q25 with fastp and processed into clonotypes with MiXCR by TCRdb, which kept only in-frame beta chains. CDR3 protein duplicates are merged, each entry listing the most common genes and DNA. It is TCRdb's table, rather than the study itself, that gives the V and J calls and clone size. A total of over 700,000 distinct CDR3 sequences appear in this sample, 35% to 45% of them only once. More than 7% of the sample lies in the top ten.

The TCR comes from a man aged 18-30 years with Graves' hyperthyroidism. Sequenced: blood. The sequence is built from TRBV5-5 and TRBJ1-2; tentative D gene TRBD1, with 5 bases matching. The CDR3 amino acid sequence is: CASSLGQINYGYTF. The bases are TGTGCCAGCAGCTTGGGACAGATCAACTATGGCTACACCTTC.